This TCR beta chain was captured in a study of blood T cell repertoires in COVID-19. The overall study: The United States, Italy and Spain provided the acute and convalescent COVID-19 samples. PBMCs, B-cell-depleted T cells, or T cells provided the cDNA or gDNA that made up the material.

Enrollment of patients from Seattle took place during active infection, with longitudinal follow-up. The length of the CDR3 is 16 residues. Germline CDR1 KGHSH, CDR2 LQKENI. J gave up 4 bases and V 5 bases, and 10 bases lay outside the gene matches. In the authors' workflow: Using reference gene primer amplification, nucleated cell counts were estimated. Sequencing was performed with immunoSEQ multiplex PCR; in TCRdb, only in-frame clones are kept and a portion is missing. The DNA was the basis for D and trimming; V, J and clone size are from that table. Of roughly 500,000 clones listed, 80% to 90% are singletons.

The receptor was isolated from a man younger than 35 with COVID-19, enrolled during active disease. V gene TRBV18 combines with J gene TRBJ1-4, with 7 bases lining up with TRBD1. The sequenced sample consisted of peripheral blood. This CDR3 reads CASSERKTGINEKLFF. As DNA, the CDR3 is TGTGCCAGCTCAGAACGAAAGACAGGGATTAATGAAAAACTGTTTTTT.